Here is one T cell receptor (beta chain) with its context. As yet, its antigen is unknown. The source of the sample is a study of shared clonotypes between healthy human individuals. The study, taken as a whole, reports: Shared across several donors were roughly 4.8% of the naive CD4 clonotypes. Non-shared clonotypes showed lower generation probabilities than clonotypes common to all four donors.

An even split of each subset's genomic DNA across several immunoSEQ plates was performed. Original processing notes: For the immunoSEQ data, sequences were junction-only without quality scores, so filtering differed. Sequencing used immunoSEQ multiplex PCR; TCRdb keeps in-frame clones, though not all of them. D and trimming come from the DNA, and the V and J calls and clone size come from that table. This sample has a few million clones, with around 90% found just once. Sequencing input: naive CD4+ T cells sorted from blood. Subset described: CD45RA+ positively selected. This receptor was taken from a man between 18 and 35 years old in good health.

The CDR3 protein is CASSQGQGARNSPLHF. CDR3 DNA: TGTGCCAGCAGTCAAGGACAGGGGGCGAGAAATTCACCCCTCCACTTT. The rearrangement joins TRBV27 to TRBJ1-6, with 11 bases aligning to TRBD1. CDR3 size: 16 residues. Unmatched junction bases numbered 7, after V lost 5 bases and J lost 7 bases. The germline V gene encodes CDR1 MNHEY and CDR2 SMNVEV (reference sequence).